This entry concerns a single TCR beta chain. The antigen is not known. Sequencing used immunoSEQ multiplex PCR; TCRdb keeps in-frame clones, though not all of them. The sample yields fewer than 120,000 clones, around 81% seen once. This sample stems from a study of T cell responses to AZD1222 COVID-19 vaccine. Study results and caveats: Across the whole spike, CD4 TCRs peaked at regions 160-218 and 743-854. A mostly white British donor set with more females was recruited, and clonal diversity was possibly underestimated.

There are 15 residues in the CDR3. Trimming pared 0 bases from V and 2 bases from J, leaving 12 bases between. From germline, CDR1 is SGHRS and CDR2 YFSETQ. The material was peripheral blood, obtained on day 0 of AZD1222 vaccination. The chain links TRBV5-1 to TRBJ2-7; D unclear. The sequence derives from an adult in good health. The CDR3 DNA reads TGCGCCAGCAGCTTGGGGGTCGGCCTAGCCTACGAGCAGTACTTC. It encodes CASSLGVGLAYEQYF.